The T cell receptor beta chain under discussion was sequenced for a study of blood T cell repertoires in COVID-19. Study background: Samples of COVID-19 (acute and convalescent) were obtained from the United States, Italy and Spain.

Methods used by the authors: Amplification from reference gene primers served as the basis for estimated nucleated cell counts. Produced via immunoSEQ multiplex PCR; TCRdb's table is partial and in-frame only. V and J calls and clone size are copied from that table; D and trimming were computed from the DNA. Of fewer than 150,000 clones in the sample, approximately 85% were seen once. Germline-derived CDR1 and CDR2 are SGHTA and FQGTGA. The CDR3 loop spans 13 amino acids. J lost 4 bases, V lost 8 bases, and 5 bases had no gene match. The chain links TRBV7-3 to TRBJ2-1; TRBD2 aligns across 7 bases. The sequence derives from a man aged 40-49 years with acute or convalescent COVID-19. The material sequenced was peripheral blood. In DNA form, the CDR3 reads TGTGCCAGCGGGGGGGATTCTTACAATGAGCAGTTCTTC. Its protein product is CASGGDSYNEQFF.